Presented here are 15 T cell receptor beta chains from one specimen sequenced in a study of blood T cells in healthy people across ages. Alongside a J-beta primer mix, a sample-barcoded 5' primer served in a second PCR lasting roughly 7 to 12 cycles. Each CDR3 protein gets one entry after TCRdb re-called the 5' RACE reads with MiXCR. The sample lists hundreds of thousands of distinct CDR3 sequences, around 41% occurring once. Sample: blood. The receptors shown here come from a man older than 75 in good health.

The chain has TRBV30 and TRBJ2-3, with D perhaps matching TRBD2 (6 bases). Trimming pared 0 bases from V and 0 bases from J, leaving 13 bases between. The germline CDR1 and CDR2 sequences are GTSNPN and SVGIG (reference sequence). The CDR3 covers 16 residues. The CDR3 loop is CAWSVLGGISTDTQYF. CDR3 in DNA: TGTGCCTGGAGTGTACTCGGCGGGATAAGCACAGATACGCAGTATTTT. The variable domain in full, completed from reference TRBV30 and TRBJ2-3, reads SQTIHQWPATLVQPVGSPLSLECTVEGTSNPNLYWYRQAAGRGLQLLFYSVGIGQISSEVPQNLSASRPQDRQFILSSKKLLLSDSGFYLCAWSVLGGISTDTQYFGPGTRLTVL.

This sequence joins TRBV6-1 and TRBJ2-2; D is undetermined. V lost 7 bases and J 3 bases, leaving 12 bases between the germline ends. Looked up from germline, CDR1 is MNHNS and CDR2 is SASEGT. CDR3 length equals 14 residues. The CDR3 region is CASKSNMDTGELFF. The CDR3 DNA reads TGTGCCAGCAAGAGTAATATGGACACCGGGGAGCTGTTTTTT.

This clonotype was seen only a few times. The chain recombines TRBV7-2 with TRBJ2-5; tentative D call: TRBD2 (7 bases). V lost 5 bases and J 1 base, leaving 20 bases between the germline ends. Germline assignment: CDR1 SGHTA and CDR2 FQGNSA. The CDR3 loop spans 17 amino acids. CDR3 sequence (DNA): TGTGCCAGCAGCCCCGGCTGGGGAGGGGGGCCCCAAGAGACCCAGTACTTC. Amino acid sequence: CASSPGWGGGPQETQYF.

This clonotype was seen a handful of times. CDR3 residues: CSVGERAGAGELFF. The CDR3 DNA reads as TGCAGCGTTGGTGAACGTGCGGGGGCCGGGGAGCTGTTTTTT. The chain couples TRBV29-1 to TRBJ2-2, with TRBD2 identical over 7 bases. CDR1 and CDR2 from the germline V gene are SQVTM and ANQGSEA. This CDR3 has 14 residues. The junction had 8 bases not matched to a gene; V was cut back by 4 bases and J by 6 bases.

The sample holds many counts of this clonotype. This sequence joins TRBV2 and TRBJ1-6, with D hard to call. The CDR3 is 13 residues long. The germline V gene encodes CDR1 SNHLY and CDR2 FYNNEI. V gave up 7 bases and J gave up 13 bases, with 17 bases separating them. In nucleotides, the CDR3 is TGTGCCAGCAATACGAAGGCCTCTAGGCCCCTCCACTTT. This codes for CASNTKASRPLHF.

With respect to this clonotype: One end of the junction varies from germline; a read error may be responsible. The CDR3 is CTSSPLAGVGNEQYF. The CDR3 DNA reads TGTACCAGCAGCCCCCTAGCGGGGGTGGGAAACGAGCAGTACTTC. The genes are TRBV3-1 and TRBJ2-5; 10 bases are a match to TRBD2. The end of the DNA is better explained by TRBJ2-7, so the J call may be wrong. Germline-derived CDR1 and CDR2 are LGHDT and YNNKEL (reference sequence). CDR3 length: 15 amino acids.

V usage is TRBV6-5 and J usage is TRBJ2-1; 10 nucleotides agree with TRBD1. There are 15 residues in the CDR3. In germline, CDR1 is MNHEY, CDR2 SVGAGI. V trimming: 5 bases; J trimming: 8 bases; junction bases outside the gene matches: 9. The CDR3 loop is CASSTAGTGVHEQFF. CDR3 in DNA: TGTGCCAGCAGTACTGCCGGGACAGGGGTCCATGAGCAGTTCTTC.

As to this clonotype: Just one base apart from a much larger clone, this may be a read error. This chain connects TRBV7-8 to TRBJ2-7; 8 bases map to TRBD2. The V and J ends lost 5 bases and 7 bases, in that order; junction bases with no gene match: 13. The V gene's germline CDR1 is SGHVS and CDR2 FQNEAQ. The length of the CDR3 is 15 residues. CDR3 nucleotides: TGTGCCAGCAGCAAAAGCGGGGGACCATACAATGAGCAGTACTTC. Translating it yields CASSKSGGPYNEQYF.

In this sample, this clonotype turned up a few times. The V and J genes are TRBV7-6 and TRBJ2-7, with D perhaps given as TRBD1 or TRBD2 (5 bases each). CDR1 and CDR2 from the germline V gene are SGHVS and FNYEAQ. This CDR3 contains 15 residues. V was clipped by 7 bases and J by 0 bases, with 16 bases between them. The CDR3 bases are TGTGCCAGCACCCCACGAGCAGGGACCTCCTACGAGCAGTACTTC. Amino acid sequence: CASTPRAGTSYEQYF.

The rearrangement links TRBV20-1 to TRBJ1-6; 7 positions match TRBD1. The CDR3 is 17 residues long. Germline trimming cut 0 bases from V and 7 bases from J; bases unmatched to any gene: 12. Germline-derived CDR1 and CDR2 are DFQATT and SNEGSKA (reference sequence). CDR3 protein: CSAREYSRQGQNSPLHF. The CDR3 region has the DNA TGCAGTGCTAGAGAGTATTCTCGACAGGGTCAGAATTCACCCCTCCACTTT.

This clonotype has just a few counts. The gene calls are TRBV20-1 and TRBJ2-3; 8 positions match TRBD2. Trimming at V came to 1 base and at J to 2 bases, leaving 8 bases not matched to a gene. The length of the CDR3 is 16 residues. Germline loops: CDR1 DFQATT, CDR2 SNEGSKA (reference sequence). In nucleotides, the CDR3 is TGCAGTGCTAGAGCCAAGCGGGGGAGATCCACAGATACGCAGTATTTT. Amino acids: CSARAKRGRSTDTQYF.

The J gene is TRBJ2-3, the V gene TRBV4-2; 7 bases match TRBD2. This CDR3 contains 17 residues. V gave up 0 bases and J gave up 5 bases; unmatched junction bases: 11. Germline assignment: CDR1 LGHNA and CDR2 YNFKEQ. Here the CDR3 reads CASSQDRSGARVDTQYF. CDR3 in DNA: TGTGCCAGCAGCCAAGATAGGAGCGGGGCCCGGGTAGATACGCAGTATTTT.

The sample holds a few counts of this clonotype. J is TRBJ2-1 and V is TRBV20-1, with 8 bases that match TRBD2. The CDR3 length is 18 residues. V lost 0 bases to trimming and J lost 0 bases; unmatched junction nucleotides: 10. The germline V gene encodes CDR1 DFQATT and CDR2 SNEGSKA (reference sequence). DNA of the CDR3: TGCAGTGCTAGAGATTTCAGCGGGAGCACCAGCTCCTACAATGAGCAGTTCTTC. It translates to CSARDFSGSTSSYNEQFF.

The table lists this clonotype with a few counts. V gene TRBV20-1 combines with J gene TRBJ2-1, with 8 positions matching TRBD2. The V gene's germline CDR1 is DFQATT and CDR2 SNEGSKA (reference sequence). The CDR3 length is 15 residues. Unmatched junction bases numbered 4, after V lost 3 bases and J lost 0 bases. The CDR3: CSARTGGSSYNEQFF. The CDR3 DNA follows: TGCAGTGCTAGGACGGGGGGGAGCTCCTACAATGAGCAGTTCTTC.

The DNA of the CDR3 is TGCGCCAGCAGCCAACCAAGCGACAGAGCAACTAATGAAAAACTGTTTTTT. Its protein product is CASSQPSDRATNEKLFF. V and J are TRBV4-1 and TRBJ1-4, with D possibly matching TRBD1 (5 bases). Between the trimmed V and J ends, which lost 2 bases and 0 bases, there was a span of 13 bases. Germline CDR1 MGHRA, CDR2 YSYEKL. CDR3 length: 17 amino acids.